The rows below give T cell receptor beta chains drawn from one sample of a study of shared clonotypes between healthy human individuals. The protocol was immunoSEQ multiplex PCR, while the TCRdb copy is restricted to in-frame clones and leaves out a portion. The sample includes 2 million to 2.5 million clones, roughly 93% of them seen just once. Sequencing was done on a sample of naive CD4+ T cells from PBMCs. Source of these receptors: a man aged 18 to 35 in good health. Some clones in this sample may be carry-over from other donors' samples. CDR3s include the opening cysteine and the closing phenylalanine or tryptophan. The D gene is left open where the match is weak. Clone size appears in some rows only: once, few, many, or a class for an expanded clone.

j_call: TRBJ2-3
clone_size: NA
d_call: NA
v_call: TRBV28
cdr3_aa: CASSSARGSDTQYF
cdr3_nt: TGTGCCAGCAGTTCCGCCCGGGGCTCGGATACGCAGTATTTT

j_call: TRBJ1-1
clone_size: NA
d_call: NA
v_call: TRBV5-4
cdr3_aa: CASSLNRVGTEAFF
cdr3_nt: TGTGCCAGCAGCTTGAACAGGGTGGGCACTGAAGCTTTCTTT

j_call: TRBJ2-7
clone_size: NA
d_call: TRBD1
v_call: TRBV5-1
cdr3_aa: CASSPVPGQGPSYF
cdr3_nt: TGCGCCAGCAGCCCGGTCCCGGGACAGGGGCCCTCCTACTTC

j_call: TRBJ1-6
clone_size: NA
d_call: TRBD1
v_call: TRBV4-3
cdr3_aa: CASSRDRGYNSPLHF
cdr3_nt: TGCGCCAGCAGCCGAGACAGGGGTTATAATTCACCCCTCCACTTT

j_call: TRBJ2-5
clone_size: few
d_call: NA
v_call: TRBV18
cdr3_aa: CASSPQEETQYF
cdr3_nt: TGTGCCAGCTCACCTCAGGAAGAGACCCAGTACTTC

j_call: TRBJ2-3
clone_size: NA
d_call: NA
v_call: TRBV15
cdr3_aa: CATSYGSLSTDTQYF
cdr3_nt: TGTGCCACCTCTTACGGGAGCCTAAGCACAGATACGCAGTATTTT

j_call: TRBJ2-2
clone_size: NA
d_call: TRBD2
v_call: TRBV6-4
cdr3_aa: CASSDLLAGATGELFF
cdr3_nt: TGTGCCAGCAGTGACTTACTAGCGGGAGCCACCGGGGAGCTGTTTTTT

j_call: TRBJ2-1
clone_size: NA
d_call: TRBD2
v_call: TRBV18
cdr3_aa: CASSLIAGSYNEQFF
cdr3_nt: TGTGCCAGCTCATTGATAGCGGGATCCTACAATGAGCAGTTCTTC

j_call: TRBJ1-5
clone_size: few
d_call: TRBD1
v_call: TRBV28
cdr3_aa: CASSLTGKELGQPQHF
cdr3_nt: TGTGCCAGCAGTTTGACAGGGAAGGAATTGGGTCAGCCCCAGCATTTT

j_call: TRBJ2-5
clone_size: NA
d_call: TRBD1
v_call: TRBV18
cdr3_aa: CASSPLDRYQETQYF
cdr3_nt: TGTGCCAGCTCACCATTGGACAGGTACCAAGAGACCCAGTACTTC

j_call: TRBJ2-1
clone_size: NA
d_call: TRBD1
v_call: TRBV5-1
cdr3_aa: CASSLMPGQGNNEQFF
cdr3_nt: TGCGCCAGCAGCTTAATGCCGGGACAGGGGAATAATGAGCAGTTCTTC

j_call: TRBJ2-1
clone_size: NA
d_call: NA
v_call: TRBV7-6
cdr3_aa: CASSLESGLGNEQFF
cdr3_nt: TGTGCCAGCAGTCTTGAAAGCGGGCTGGGGAATGAGCAGTTCTTC

j_call: TRBJ2-2
clone_size: NA
d_call: TRBD1
v_call: TRBV19
cdr3_aa: CASSIVGGTGGLGGELFF
cdr3_nt: TGTGCCAGTAGTATAGTAGGAGGAACAGGGGGCCTCGGCGGGGAGCTGTTTTTT

j_call: TRBJ2-7
clone_size: NA
d_call: NA
v_call: TRBV4-3
cdr3_aa: CASSQGLERNEQYF
cdr3_nt: TGCGCCAGCAGCCAGGGTCTTGAGAGGAACGAGCAGTACTTC

j_call: TRBJ1-2
clone_size: NA
d_call: NA
v_call: TRBV4-1
cdr3_aa: CASSGGAYGYTF
cdr3_nt: TGCGCCAGCTCCGGGGGAGCCTATGGCTACACCTTC

j_call: TRBJ2-5
clone_size: NA
d_call: NA
v_call: TRBV5-1
cdr3_aa: CASKDGQIQETQYF
cdr3_nt: TGCGCCAGCAAAGACGGACAGATACAAGAGACCCAGTACTTC

j_call: TRBJ1-1
clone_size: NA
d_call: NA
v_call: TRBV18
cdr3_aa: CASSPQWLGTEAFF
cdr3_nt: TGTGCCAGCTCACCTCAGTGGCTCGGCACTGAAGCTTTCTTT

j_call: TRBJ1-4
clone_size: NA
d_call: NA
v_call: TRBV4-1
cdr3_aa: CASSQVAPLVNEKLFF
cdr3_nt: TGCGCCAGCAGCCAAGTGGCCCCTCTGGTTAATGAAAAACTGTTTTTT

j_call: TRBJ2-7
clone_size: NA
d_call: NA
v_call: TRBV19
cdr3_aa: CASSVQGGQSYEQYF
cdr3_nt: TGTGCCAGTAGCGTACAGGGGGGGCAATCCTACGAGCAGTACTTC

j_call: TRBJ2-1
clone_size: NA
d_call: NA
v_call: TRBV4-2
cdr3_aa: CASSQRDGVQQFF
cdr3_nt: TGTGCCAGCAGCCAACGGGACGGCGTCCAGCAGTTCTTC

j_call: TRBJ1-1
clone_size: NA
d_call: TRBD1
v_call: TRBV19
cdr3_aa: CASSMWQGGTEAFF
cdr3_nt: TGTGCCAGTAGTATGTGGCAGGGGGGGACTGAAGCTTTCTTT

j_call: TRBJ2-1
clone_size: few
d_call: NA
v_call: TRBV30
cdr3_aa: CAWSEDSYNEQFF
cdr3_nt: TGTGCCTGGAGTGAGGACTCCTACAATGAGCAGTTCTTC

j_call: TRBJ1-4
clone_size: NA
d_call: NA
v_call: TRBV11-1
cdr3_aa: CASSRGRSPSEKLFF
cdr3_nt: TGTGCCAGCAGCCGGGGTCGTTCCCCCAGTGAAAAACTGTTTTTT

j_call: TRBJ2-1
clone_size: NA
d_call: TRBD1
v_call: TRBV11-3
cdr3_aa: CASSTATGAYNEQFF
cdr3_nt: TGTGCCAGCAGCACTGCTACAGGGGCCTACAATGAGCAGTTCTTC

j_call: TRBJ2-5
clone_size: NA
d_call: NA
v_call: TRBV28
cdr3_aa: CASSPSGGQETQYF
cdr3_nt: TGTGCCAGCAGTCCCTCTGGCGGGCAAGAGACCCAGTACTTC

j_call: TRBJ2-3
clone_size: NA
d_call: TRBD2
v_call: TRBV25-1
cdr3_aa: CASRKTSGRGNTQYF
cdr3_nt: TGTGCCAGCAGAAAGACTAGCGGGAGAGGGAATACGCAGTATTTT

j_call: TRBJ2-2
clone_size: once
d_call: TRBD2
v_call: TRBV25-1
cdr3_aa: CASSESGGRAGNTGELFF
cdr3_nt: TGTGCCAGCAGTGAATCCGGGGGGAGGGCCGGGAACACCGGGGAGCTGTTTTTT

j_call: TRBJ1-1
clone_size: NA
d_call: TRBD1
v_call: TRBV7-6
cdr3_aa: CASSSRGMAEAFF
cdr3_nt: TGTGCCAGCAGCTCCAGGGGGATGGCTGAAGCTTTCTTT

j_call: TRBJ2-4
clone_size: NA
d_call: TRBD1
v_call: TRBV5-1
cdr3_aa: CASSLADRGVNIQYF
cdr3_nt: TGCGCCAGCAGCTTGGCCGACAGGGGGGTAAACATTCAGTACTTC

j_call: TRBJ2-7
clone_size: NA
d_call: TRBD1
v_call: TRBV6-6
cdr3_aa: CASSYSDRLYEQYF
cdr3_nt: TGTGCCAGCAGTTACTCGGACAGGCTCTACGAGCAGTACTTC

j_call: TRBJ1-2
clone_size: NA
d_call: NA
v_call: TRBV5-1
cdr3_aa: CASSQTQGSDGYTF
cdr3_nt: TGCGCCAGCAGCCAGACCCAGGGGAGCGATGGCTACACCTTC

j_call: TRBJ2-5
clone_size: NA
d_call: NA
v_call: TRBV5-1
cdr3_aa: CASRTGTQETQYF
cdr3_nt: TGCGCCAGCAGAACCGGGACTCAGGAGACCCAGTACTTC

j_call: TRBJ1-2
clone_size: NA
d_call: NA
v_call: TRBV5-8
cdr3_aa: CASSFAEAYGYTF
cdr3_nt: TGTGCCAGCAGCTTTGCCGAAGCCTATGGCTACACCTTC

j_call: TRBJ2-5
clone_size: NA
d_call: NA
v_call: TRBV18
cdr3_aa: CASSTSRGVQYF
cdr3_nt: TGTGCCAGCTCAACCAGTAGGGGAGTCCAGTACTTC

j_call: TRBJ1-3
clone_size: NA
d_call: NA
v_call: TRBV28
cdr3_aa: CASSPAGSGNTIYF
cdr3_nt: TGTGCCAGCAGTCCAGCAGGGTCTGGAAACACCATATATTTT

j_call: TRBJ2-7
clone_size: NA
d_call: NA
v_call: TRBV4-1
cdr3_aa: CASSQAPAGPYEQYF
cdr3_nt: TGCGCCAGCAGCCAAGCCCCTGCCGGGCCCTACGAGCAGTACTTC

j_call: TRBJ2-7
clone_size: NA
d_call: TRBD1
v_call: TRBV4-1
cdr3_aa: CASSRGTGVYEQYF
cdr3_nt: TGCGCCAGCAGCCGAGGGACAGGGGTCTACGAGCAGTACTTC

j_call: TRBJ2-7
clone_size: NA
d_call: NA
v_call: TRBV4-1
cdr3_aa: CASSQDYRSYEQYF
cdr3_nt: TGCGCCAGCAGCCAAGATTATCGGTCCTACGAGCAGTACTTC

j_call: TRBJ2-1
clone_size: NA
d_call: NA
v_call: TRBV4-2
cdr3_aa: CASSPRVGMGYNEQFF
cdr3_nt: TGTGCCAGCAGCCCCCGGGTAGGGATGGGGTACAATGAGCAGTTCTTC

j_call: TRBJ2-1
clone_size: NA
d_call: NA
v_call: TRBV28
cdr3_aa: CASSYIWRDTPYNEQFF
cdr3_nt: TGTGCCAGCAGTTATATTTGGCGGGACACCCCCTACAATGAGCAGTTCTTC

j_call: TRBJ2-2
clone_size: NA
d_call: TRBD2
v_call: TRBV11-2
cdr3_aa: CASSLLSSGTNTGELFF
cdr3_nt: TGTGCCAGCAGCTTACTATCTAGCGGGACCAACACCGGGGAGCTGTTTTTT

j_call: TRBJ2-5
clone_size: NA
d_call: NA
v_call: TRBV29-1
cdr3_aa: CSVVGGTWGETQYF
cdr3_nt: TGCAGCGTTGTTGGGGGCACGTGGGGAGAGACCCAGTACTTC

j_call: TRBJ2-3
clone_size: NA
d_call: NA
v_call: TRBV7-3
cdr3_aa: CASSQGADTQYF
cdr3_nt: TGTGCCAGCAGCCAAGGGGCAGATACGCAGTATTTT

j_call: TRBJ2-7
clone_size: NA
d_call: NA
v_call: TRBV19
cdr3_aa: CASGYGKYYEQYF
cdr3_nt: TGTGCCAGTGGCTATGGGAAATACTACGAGCAGTACTTC

j_call: TRBJ2-3
clone_size: NA
d_call: NA
v_call: TRBV27
cdr3_aa: CASRASPRTPWGDTQYF
cdr3_nt: TGTGCCAGCAGAGCGTCCCCCCGAACTCCCTGGGGAGATACGCAGTATTTT

j_call: TRBJ2-3
clone_size: NA
d_call: NA
v_call: TRBV5-4
cdr3_aa: CASSLDGREYF
cdr3_nt: TGTGCCAGCAGCTTGGATGGACGGGAGTATTTT

j_call: TRBJ2-1
clone_size: NA
d_call: NA
v_call: TRBV4-2
cdr3_aa: CASSSNPAGVYNEQFF
cdr3_nt: TGTGCCAGCAGCAGTAATCCGGCAGGGGTGTACAATGAGCAGTTCTTC

j_call: TRBJ2-3
clone_size: NA
d_call: NA
v_call: TRBV19
cdr3_aa: CASRLRVAPGTDTQYF
cdr3_nt: TGTGCCAGTCGCCTGCGCGTGGCCCCTGGCACAGATACGCAGTATTTT

j_call: TRBJ2-3
clone_size: NA
d_call: TRBD2
v_call: TRBV18
cdr3_aa: CASSVLAEYTDTQYF
cdr3_nt: TGTGCCAGCTCAGTCCTAGCGGAATACACAGATACGCAGTATTTT

j_call: TRBJ2-2
clone_size: NA
d_call: TRBD2
v_call: TRBV4-1
cdr3_aa: CASSQGGLAGVGTGELFF
cdr3_nt: TGCGCCAGCAGCCAAGGGGGACTAGCGGGAGTTGGAACCGGGGAGCTGTTTTTT

j_call: TRBJ2-5
clone_size: NA
d_call: NA
v_call: TRBV10-3
cdr3_aa: CATGVKETQYF
cdr3_nt: TGTGCCACTGGCGTTAAAGAGACCCAGTACTTC

j_call: TRBJ1-3
clone_size: NA
d_call: NA
v_call: TRBV5-7
cdr3_aa: CASRLGQVGNTIYF
cdr3_nt: TGTGCCAGCAGGCTGGGGCAGGTTGGAAACACCATATATTTT

j_call: TRBJ1-2
clone_size: NA
d_call: NA
v_call: TRBV2
cdr3_aa: CASSEEPIIGYTF
cdr3_nt: TGTGCCAGCAGTGAAGAACCCATTATAGGCTACACCTTC